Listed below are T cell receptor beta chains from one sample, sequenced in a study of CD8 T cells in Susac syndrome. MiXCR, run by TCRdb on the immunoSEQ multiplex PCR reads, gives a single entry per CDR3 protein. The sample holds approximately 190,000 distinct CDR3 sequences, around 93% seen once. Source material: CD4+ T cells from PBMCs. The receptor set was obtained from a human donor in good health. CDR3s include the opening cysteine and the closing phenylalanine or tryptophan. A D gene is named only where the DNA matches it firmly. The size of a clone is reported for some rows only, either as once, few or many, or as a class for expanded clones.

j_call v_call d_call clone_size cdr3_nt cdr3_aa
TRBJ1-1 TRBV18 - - TGTGCCAGCTCACGTCAACTCGAACGGAACACTGAAGCTTTCTTT CASSRQLERNTEAFF
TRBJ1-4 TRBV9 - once TGTGCCAGCAGCGGACGTAGTGGGAATAAAAAACTGTTTTTT CASSGRSGNKKLFF
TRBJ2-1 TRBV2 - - TGTGCCAGCAGTGAAGCGGGGTTAAACTACAATGAGCAGTTCTTC CASSEAGLNYNEQFF
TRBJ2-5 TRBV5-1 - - TGCGCCAGCGAGCTTGGACCCCAAGAGACCCAGTACTTC CASELGPQETQYF
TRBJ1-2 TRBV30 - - TGTGCCTGGACCAGAATCTATGGCTACACCTTC CAWTRIYGYTF
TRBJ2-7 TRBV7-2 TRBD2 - TGTGCCAGCAGCTTAGCGCTTAGCGGGGGCTCCTACGAGCAGTACTTC CASSLALSGGSYEQYF
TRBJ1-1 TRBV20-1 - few TGCAGTGCTAGACAGACGAACACTGAAGCTTTCTTT CSARQTNTEAFF
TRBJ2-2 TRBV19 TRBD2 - TGTGCCAGCCTAGCGGGGGCCTACACCGGGGAGCTGTTTTTT CASLAGAYTGELFF
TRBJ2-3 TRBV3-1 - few TGTGCCAGCAGGCGGGACAGCACAGATACGCAGTACTTT CASRRDSTDTQYF
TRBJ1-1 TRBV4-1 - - TGCGCCAGCAGCCAAACAGGTGTGGCTTTCTTT CASSQTGVAFF
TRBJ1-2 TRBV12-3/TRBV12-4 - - TGTGCCAGCACCATGGGGGGCCCTGGCTATGGCTACACCTTC CASTMGGPGYGYTF
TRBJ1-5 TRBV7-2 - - TGTGCCAGCAGCTCGACAGGCGGGGGACAGCCCCAGCATTTT CASSSTGGGQPQHF
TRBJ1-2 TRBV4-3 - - TGCGCCAGCAGCCCGGTCGGGACCACTGGCTACACCTTC CASSPVGTTGYTF
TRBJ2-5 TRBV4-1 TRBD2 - TGCGCCAGCAGCCCCTGGACTAGCTCGGAGACCCAGTACTTC CASSPWTSSETQYF
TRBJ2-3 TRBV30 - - TGTGCCTGGAGTGATCGCAGGGGACGCACAGATACGCAGTATTTT CAWSDRRGRTDTQYF
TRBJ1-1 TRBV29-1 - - TGCAGCGTTGACCCAGAAGGGTTGAAGGCTTTCTTT CSVDPEGLKAFF
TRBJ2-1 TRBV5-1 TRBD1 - TGCGCCAGCAGCTTGAAGGGACAGGGCTATGAGCAGTTCTTC CASSLKGQGYEQFF
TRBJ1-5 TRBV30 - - TGTGCCTGGAGTGTTGGGGCAGACAATCAGCCCCAGCATTTT CAWSVGADNQPQHF
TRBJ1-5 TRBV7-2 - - TGTGCCAGTTCCAGGGGAGGGCATCAGCCCCAGCATTTT CASSRGGHQPQHF
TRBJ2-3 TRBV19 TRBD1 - TGTGCCAGTAGTACGCCGGGACAGGGGATAGATACGCAGTATTTT CASSTPGQGIDTQYF
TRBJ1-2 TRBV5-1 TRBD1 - TGCGCCAGCAGCCCAACAGGGGACTATGGCTACACCTTC CASSPTGDYGYTF
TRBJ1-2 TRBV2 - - TGTGCCAGCAGCCAAAGGGGGGCTAGCTATGGCTACACCTTC CASSQRGASYGYTF
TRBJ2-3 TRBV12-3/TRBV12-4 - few TGTGCCAGCAGTTTGACGCAGGGGAGCACAGATACGCAGTATTTT CASSLTQGSTDTQYF
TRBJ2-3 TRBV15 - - TGTGCCACCAGCCCGGCCGAGGAGGGGGCCCTGGGTACAGATACGCAGTATTTT CATSPAEEGALGTDTQYF
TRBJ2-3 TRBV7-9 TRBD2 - TGTGCCAGCAGCCCCCCTTTAGCGGGGGGCACAGATACGCAGTATTTT CASSPPLAGGTDTQYF
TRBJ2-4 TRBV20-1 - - TGCAGTGCCGCCGTCTCAGCCAAAAACATTCAGTACTTC CSAAVSAKNIQYF
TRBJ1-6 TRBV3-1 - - TGTGCCAGCCGGCCGCAGGGCGGCTCACCCCTCCACTTT CASRPQGGSPLHF
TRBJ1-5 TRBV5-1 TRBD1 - TGCGCCAGCAGCCCCCTCAGACAGGGGAGCAATCAGCCCCAGCATTTT CASSPLRQGSNQPQHF
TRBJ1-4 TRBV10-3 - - TGTGCCATCAGTGAGACTCAGCCCCCGAAACTGTTTTTT CAISETQPPKLFF
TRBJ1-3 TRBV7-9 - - TGTGCCAGCAGCTCGACGCACTCTGGAAACACCATATATTTT CASSSTHSGNTIYF
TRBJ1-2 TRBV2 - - TGTGCCAGCAAGTTGACAGACCCCTATGGCTACACCTTC CASKLTDPYGYTF
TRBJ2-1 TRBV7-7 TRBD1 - TGTGCTAGCAGCTCGGACAGGGGGGATGAGCAGTTCTTC CASSSDRGDEQFF
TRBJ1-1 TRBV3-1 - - TGTGCCAGCAGCCAGCACGAGCCGGGGACTGAAGCTTTCTTT CASSQHEPGTEAFF
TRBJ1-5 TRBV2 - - TGTGCCAGCACGCCAGTGGGCCCCTCAAAGCCCCAGCATTTT CASTPVGPSKPQHF
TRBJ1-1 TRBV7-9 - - TGTGCCAGCAGCCTCAACAGGGAAGCTTTCTTT CASSLNREAFF
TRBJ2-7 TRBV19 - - TGTGCCAGTAGTATAGAAGGGACCGAGCAGTACTTC CASSIEGTEQYF
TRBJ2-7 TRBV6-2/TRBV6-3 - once TGTGCCAGCAGTAACGGGCCGGCCTACGAGCAGTACTTC CASSNGPAYEQYF
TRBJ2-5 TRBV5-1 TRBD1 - TGCGCCAGCAGCTCGCTTAGACCGGGACAGGCAATTTCAGAGACCCAGTACTTC CASSSLRPGQAISETQYF
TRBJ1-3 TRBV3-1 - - TGTGCCAGCAGCTCCGACAGGCCTGGAAACACCATATATTTT CASSSDRPGNTIYF
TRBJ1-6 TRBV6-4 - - TGTGCCAGCAGTGAGGAACAGACTAATTCACCCCTCCACTTT CASSEEQTNSPLHF
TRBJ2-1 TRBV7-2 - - TGTGCCAGCAGCTTCCTTCGTGAGCAGTTCTTC CASSFLREQFF
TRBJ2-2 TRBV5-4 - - TGTGCCAGCTCCGGCACCGGGGAGCTGTTTTTT CASSGTGELFF
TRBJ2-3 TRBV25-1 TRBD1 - TGTGCCAGCAGTACGACCCCAGGGACAGCTAGCACAGATACGCAGTATTTT CASSTTPGTASTDTQYF
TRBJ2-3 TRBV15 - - TGTGCCACCAGCAGGGACCTGGGTAGCGGTGGGGATACGCAGTATTTT CATSRDLGSGGDTQYF
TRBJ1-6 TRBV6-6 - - TGTGCCAGCAGACCCTCCTCGCAGGGGCCGGGTTCACCCCTCCACTTT CASRPSSQGPGSPLHF
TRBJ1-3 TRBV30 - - TGTGCCTGGAGTGGTCGGGGCAGCTCTGGAAACACCATATATTTT CAWSGRGSSGNTIYF
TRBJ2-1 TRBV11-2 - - TGTGCCAGCAGCCCAAACCTAGAAGATGAGCAGTTCTTC CASSPNLEDEQFF
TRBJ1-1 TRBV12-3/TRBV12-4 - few TGTGCCAGCAGTTTGTGGGGGAACACTGAAGCTTTCTTT CASSLWGNTEAFF
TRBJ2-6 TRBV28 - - TGTGCCAGCAGTCCCTCGCGCAGGGTCTCACGGGCCAACGTCCTGACTTTC CASSPSRRVSRANVLTF
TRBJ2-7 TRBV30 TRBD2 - TGTGCCTGGAGTATACTAGCGGGGGGGCAAAAATACGAGCAGTACTTC CAWSILAGGQKYEQYF
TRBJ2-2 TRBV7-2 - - TGTGCCAGCAGCCAGGGGGGGACAGCCGGGGAGCTGTTTTTT CASSQGGTAGELFF